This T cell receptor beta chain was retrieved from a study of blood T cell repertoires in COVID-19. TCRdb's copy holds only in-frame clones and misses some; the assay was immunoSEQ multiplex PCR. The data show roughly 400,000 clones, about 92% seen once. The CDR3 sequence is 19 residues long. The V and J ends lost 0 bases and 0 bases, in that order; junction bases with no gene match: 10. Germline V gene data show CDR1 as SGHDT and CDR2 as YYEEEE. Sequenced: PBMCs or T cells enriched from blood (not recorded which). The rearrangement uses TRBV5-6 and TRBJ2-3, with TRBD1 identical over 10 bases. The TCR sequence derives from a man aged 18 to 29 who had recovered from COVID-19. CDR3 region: CASSLVLVGTGESTDTQYF. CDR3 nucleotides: TGTGCCAGCAGCTTGGTTCTCGTCGGGACAGGGGAGAGCACAGATACGCAGTATTTT.